A selection of T cell receptor beta chains follows, all from one sample in a study of T-cell reconstitution after alpha-beta-depleted transplantation in children. TCRdb re-analysed the PCR reads in MiXCR, keeping a single row per CDR3 protein. The top ten clones hold 35% to 50% of a sample with roughly 350,000 distinct CDR3 sequences, 15% to 20% of them seen once. The specimen comprised PBMCs, mostly from graft donor cells, sampled 360 days after TCRalphabeta/CD19-depleted stem cell transplant. The receptors were sampled from a male patient under 10 years old who had a stem cell transplant for acute lymphoblastic leukemia, so the T cells may come from the graft donor. Each CDR3 is given with its conserved first and last residue. D genes are given only for firm matches. Clone size is not always given. Where it is, it says once, few, many or a class for expanded clones.

TGTGCCAGCAGTTCGGTGTTTGTGGGGACGGACGATGATGACTACAATGAGCAGTTCTTC	CASSSVFVGTDDDDYNEQFF	TRBV12-3/TRBV12-4	NA	TRBJ2-1	NA
TGTGCCACCAGTGACCCCGACAGGGGTGCCTACGAGCAGTACTTC	CATSDPDRGAYEQYF	TRBV24-1	TRBD1	TRBJ2-7	NA
TGCGCCAGCAGCTGGCGGACTAGCGGGAATTTGGAGACCCAGTACTTC	CASSWRTSGNLETQYF	TRBV5-1	TRBD2	TRBJ2-5	few
TGTGCCAGCAGTCTCCGGGACTTTGGAGGAACCTACGAGCAGTACTTC	CASSLRDFGGTYEQYF	TRBV12-3/TRBV12-4	NA	TRBJ2-7	few
TGTGCCAGCAGTTCGGGACCAACCATCCTAAACTACGAGCAGTACTTC	CASSSGPTILNYEQYF	TRBV27	NA	TRBJ2-7	few
TGTGCCACCAGTGATTTCACCGGGACCCAGTACTTC	CATSDFTGTQYF	TRBV24-1	NA	TRBJ2-5	few
TGTGCCAGCAGCCGATCTCAGGGGGTCTACAATGAGCAGTTCTTC	CASSRSQGVYNEQFF	TRBV11-2	TRBD1	TRBJ2-1	few
TGCGCCAGCAGTTACATCAGCGGGAGGGGTACAGATACGCAGTATTTT	CASSYISGRGTDTQYF	TRBV5-1	TRBD2	TRBJ2-3	few
TGCGCCAGCAGCAACCCGGCTCGGGACGGGGGCAATGAGCAGTTCTTC	CASSNPARDGGNEQFF	TRBV4-1	NA	TRBJ2-1	NA
TGCGCCAGCCGGACTAGCGGGATTTCCTACAATGAGCAGTTCTTC	CASRTSGISYNEQFF	TRBV5-1	TRBD2	TRBJ2-1	few
TGCGCCAGCAGCCAAGAGTGGGGCAATTCCCTCAGACGGTACTTC	CASSQEWGNSLRRYF	TRBV4-3	NA	TRBJ2-7	few
TGCAGTGCTAGGACCCCGGGCCAAGAGACCCAGTACTTC	CSARTPGQETQYF	TRBV20-1	NA	TRBJ2-5	NA
TGCAGCGTTAGGCTAGCGGGAGGGCGGCAAGAGACCCAGTACTTC	CSVRLAGGRQETQYF	TRBV29-1	TRBD2	TRBJ2-5	many
TGTGCCAGCACCCCCCGGGAGGGCGAAAAACTGTTTTTT	CASTPREGEKLFF	TRBV12-3/TRBV12-4	NA	TRBJ1-4	few
TGTGCCAGCAGCCTTACTGACTCGCGGGGCGAGCAGTACTTC	CASSLTDSRGEQYF	TRBV11-2	NA	TRBJ2-7	many
TGCGCCAGCAGCTTGGCGGGACATAGTCTCCCAACCGGGGAGCTGTTTTTT	CASSLAGHSLPTGELFF	TRBV5-1	NA	TRBJ2-2	NA
TGCGCCAGCAGCTTGGGGACTAGCAAGGATACGCAGTATTTT	CASSLGTSKDTQYF	TRBV5-1	TRBD2	TRBJ2-3	NA
TGTGCCAGCAGTTACCCATGGACTAGCGGCTACAATGAGCAGTTCTTC	CASSYPWTSGYNEQFF	TRBV6-5	TRBD2	TRBJ2-1	NA
TGTGCCACCAGCTCGCGATTTACTGGGTACCAAGAGACCCAGTACTTC	CATSSRFTGYQETQYF	TRBV15	NA	TRBJ2-5	NA
TGTGCCAGCAGCTTTTTGGGACCAGATACGCAGTATTTT	CASSFLGPDTQYF	TRBV7-9	NA	TRBJ2-3	many
TGTGCCAGCAGCTTGTCAGCTCCCTCCTACGAGCAGTACTTC	CASSLSAPSYEQYF	TRBV7-9	NA	TRBJ2-7	NA
TGTGCCAGCAAGTCGGCTAGTCCGTCCTACGAGCAGTACTTC	CASKSASPSYEQYF	TRBV6-2/TRBV6-3	NA	TRBJ2-7	few
TGTGCCAGCTCACCATATCTGAACAATGAGCAGTTCTTC	CASSPYLNNEQFF	TRBV18	NA	TRBJ2-1	few
TGTGCCAGCTCCCCCCTGACCGGACAGGCTAATGAAAAACTGTTTTTT	CASSPLTGQANEKLFF	TRBV18	TRBD1	TRBJ1-4	NA
TGTGCCAGCAGTTTAGCGGGGAGGGCCAAAAACATTCAGTACTTC	CASSLAGRAKNIQYF	TRBV28	NA	TRBJ2-4	many
TGTGCCAGCAGTTTTTGGGGGAGTTCCCGCACAGATACGCAGTATTTT	CASSFWGSSRTDTQYF	TRBV12-3/TRBV12-4	NA	TRBJ2-3	few
TGTGCCAGCAGCTTAGATCGGACTAGCGGGAAGGGCAATGAGCAGTTCTTC	CASSLDRTSGKGNEQFF	TRBV11-2	TRBD2	TRBJ2-1	NA
TGTGCCAGCAGCCAAGGTGCCCTCGAGCAGTACTTC	CASSQGALEQYF	TRBV3-1	NA	TRBJ2-7	few
TGTGCCAGCAGCTTACGAGGGCGAGATACGCAGTATTTT	CASSLRGRDTQYF	TRBV7-3	NA	TRBJ2-3	few
TGTGCCAGCAGCGGGCGGATAGGAGGGCCTGCCGCCGGGGAGCTGTTTTTT	CASSGRIGGPAAGELFF	TRBV6-2/TRBV6-3	NA	TRBJ2-2	many
TGCAGCGTTGTACGCAGGTTCACAGATACGCAGTATTTT	CSVVRRFTDTQYF	TRBV29-1	NA	TRBJ2-3	many
TGTGCCAGCAGTTTTTGGGGACAGGGCCATAATGGCTACACCTTC	CASSFWGQGHNGYTF	TRBV27	TRBD1	TRBJ1-2	NA
TGCAGTGGAACTAGCGGGATCGTCGGGGAGCTGTTTTTT	CSGTSGIVGELFF	TRBV20-1	TRBD2	TRBJ2-2	NA
TGTGCCAGCAGCCACGCGGGACTAGCGGGTACAGATACGCAGTATTTT	CASSHAGLAGTDTQYF	TRBV11-1	TRBD2	TRBJ2-3	many
TGTGCCAGCAGCTCCGGGGGGCCCTCCTACAATGAGCAGTTCTTC	CASSSGGPSYNEQFF	TRBV7-9	NA	TRBJ2-1	NA
TGTGCCAGCAGCCAAGATTACAGAATCGGTAACACCATATATTTT	CASSQDYRIGNTIYF	TRBV3-1	NA	TRBJ1-3	few
TGCAGTGCTAGTCTACCGGGACAGGGAGACAATGAGCAGTTCTTC	CSASLPGQGDNEQFF	TRBV20-1	TRBD1	TRBJ2-1	few
TGTGCCAGCCTTGGGGTCGAGCAGTTCTTC	CASLGVEQFF	TRBV28	NA	TRBJ2-1	NA
TGCGCCAGCAGCTTGAGTTTCAGCGGGTATGAGCAGTTCTTC	CASSLSFSGYEQFF	TRBV5-1	NA	TRBJ2-1	NA
TGTGCCAGCAGCCGTCAAGGCTCCTACGAGCAGTACTTC	CASSRQGSYEQYF	TRBV3-1	NA	TRBJ2-7	many